These 7 T cell receptor beta chains share one sample of origin, sequenced in a study of shared clonotypes between healthy human individuals. Generated by immunoSEQ multiplex PCR, the TCRdb table keeps only in-frame clones and is missing some. The table lists some 2,400,000 clones, approximately 95% of them singletons. The specimen sequenced was naive CD4+ T cells sorted from blood. As for subset: CD45RA+ positively selected. These TCRs come from a man aged 18 to 29 in good health.

CDR3 in amino acids: CAWSKQDEKLFF. The CDR3 DNA reads as TGTGCCTGGAGTAAGCAGGATGAAAAACTGTTTTTT. This chain connects TRBV30 to TRBJ1-4; D gene unclear. V was pared by 2 bases and J by 6 bases, with 7 bases between. Germline V gives CDR1 GTSNPN, CDR2 SVGIG (reference sequence). This CDR3 is built from 12 residues.

The V and J genes are TRBV15 and TRBJ1-6; the match to TRBD1 covers 11 bases. This CDR3 has 18 amino acids. V dropped 3 bases and J dropped 3; count of bases not matched to a gene: 7. Germline CDR1 is LNHNV and CDR2 is YYDKDF (reference sequence). The CDR3 is CATSSPEGTGGYNSPLHF. CDR3 DNA sequence: TGTGCCACCAGCAGTCCTGAGGGGACAGGGGGCTATAATTCACCCCTCCACTTT.

This clone was seen just once. This same CDR3 is encoded by further DNA sequences in the sample. The chain employs TRBV18 and TRBJ2-1; TRBD2 agrees at 9 bases. The V and J ends lost 3 bases and 5 bases, in that order; junction bases with no gene match: 5. The CDR3 has 15 amino acids. The germline V gene encodes CDR1 KGHSH and CDR2 LQKENI. CDR3 region: CASSPRTSENNEQFF. The CDR3 DNA follows: TGTGCCAGCTCACCCAGGACTAGCGAAAACAATGAGCAGTTCTTC.

The J gene is TRBJ2-5, the V gene TRBV6-6, with D possibly being TRBD1 or TRBD2 (6 bases each). Germline values: CDR1 MNHNY, CDR2 SVGAGI (reference sequence). This CDR3 is 16 amino acids long. V lost 0 bases and J 2 bases, leaving 13 bases between the germline ends. DNA for the CDR3: TGTGCCAGCAGTTACTCAGGGGGGATGGGGCAAGAGACCCAGTACTTC. This codes for CASSYSGGMGQETQYF.

The chain has TRBV10-3 and TRBJ2-2, with 7 bases that match TRBD2. The germline gives CDR1 ENHRY, CDR2 SYGVKD. With V trimmed by 5 bases and J by 5 bases, 5 bases remained unmatched. CDR3 length: 14 amino acids. The CDR3 loop reads CAISSGDLTGELFF. The DNA for the CDR3 is TGTGCCATCAGTAGCGGGGACCTTACCGGGGAGCTGTTTTTT.

The chain uses TRBV7-9 and TRBJ2-3; 10 bases align to TRBD2. V trimming: 4 bases; J trimming: 4 bases; junction bases outside the gene matches: 5. CDR1 and CDR2 (germline): SEHNR, FQNEAQ (reference sequence). There are 15 residues in the CDR3. In DNA, the CDR3 is TGTGCCAGCAGCTGGACTAGCGGAGAAGCAGATACGCAGTATTTT. Protein product: CASSWTSGEADTQYF.

The genes are TRBV5-4 and TRBJ2-5, with D unclear. V lost 3 bases and J 5 bases, leaving 20 bases between the germline ends. Per the germline V gene, CDR1 is SGHNT and CDR2 is YYREEE (reference sequence). This CDR3 is 16 amino acids long. The CDR3 is CASSSDQANSRETQYF. CDR3 DNA sequence: TGTGCCAGCAGCTCCGATCAAGCAAATTCCCGGGAGACCCAGTACTTC.